This entry concerns a single T cell receptor (beta chain). Its cognate antigen is unknown. The CDR3 loop spans 14 amino acids. The germline gives CDR1 KGHSH, CDR2 LQKENI. Trimming left V 5 bases short and J 1 base short, with 10 bases between. Time point described: week 5, during vaccination. It was 300 ug of mutant IDH1 20-mer peptide that made up each vaccine dose, given with topical imiquimod. Newly diagnosed WHO grade 3 or 4 IDH1-mutant, ATRX-lost astrocytomas were identified in the donors. This record comes from a study of a mutant IDH1 vaccine in newly diagnosed glioma. Across the study: Vaccination was launched 4-6 weeks after radiotherapy alone, or with temozolomide cycles. Former treatment meant radiotherapy, temozolomide, or both; the majority had gotten both.

Measured with immunoSEQ multiplex PCR; TCRdb has only the in-frame clones, and not every one. Of more than 55,000 clones in the sample, roughly 82% were seen once. The TCR was taken from a woman aged 18 to 35 with glioma. Some clones in this sample may be carry-over from other donors' samples. The sample here was PBMCs, taken from a glioma patient whose treatment included an IDH1 peptide vaccine. The chain has TRBV18 and TRBJ2-3; D is ambiguous. The CDR3 DNA reads TGTGCCAGCTCATTACACGGCGGCACAGATACGCAGTATTTT. It codes for CASSLHGGTDTQYF. The whole variable domain, filled in from reference TRBV18 and TRBJ2-3, reads NAGVMQNPRHLVRRRGQEARLRCSPMKGHSHVYWYRQLPEEGLKFMVYLQKENIIDESGMPKERFSAEFPKEGPSILRIQQVVRGDSAAYFCASSLHGGTDTQYFGPGTRLTVL.